These 21 T cell receptor beta chains came from one sample sequenced in a study of graft-versus-host responses after intestinal transplantation. TCRdb keeps only in-frame clones here, not all; method: immunoSEQ multiplex PCR. The data contain fewer than 95,000 clones, about 90% of them singletons. For these receptors, no antigen is known. This specimen consisted of unstimulated CD8+ T cells sorted from spleen or lymph node cells, obtained before transplant. The receptors derive from a human donor who was the organ donor for an intestinal transplant.

The chain joins TRBV27 to TRBJ2-1; 11 positions agree with TRBD2. J gave up 4 bases and V 6 bases, and 5 bases lay outside the gene matches. Germline CDR1 and CDR2: MNHEY and SMNVEV (reference sequence). The CDR3 sequence is 15 residues long. In DNA form, the CDR3 reads TGTGCCAGCAGCCCTTCTAGCGGGGGGTACAATGAGCAGTTCTTC. Translated, it gives CASSPSSGGYNEQFF.

This sequence joins TRBV19 and TRBJ2-1, with 9 bases lining up with TRBD1. Germline CDR1 is LNHDA and CDR2 is SQIVND (reference sequence). The CDR3 totals 16 residues. The V segment lost 5 bases and the J segment 8 bases; nucleotides outside the gene matches: 13. The CDR3 spells CASSLGRGTGLYEQFF. The CDR3 bases are TGTGCCAGTAGTCTCGGTAGGGGGACAGGGCTGTATGAGCAGTTCTTC. The variable domain in full, with the rest retrieved from reference TRBV19 and TRBJ2-1, is DGGITQSPKYLFRKEGQNVTLSCEQNLNHDAMYWYRQDPGQGLRLIYYSQIVNDFQKGDIAEGYSVSREKKESFPLTVTSAQKNPTAFYLCASSLGRGTGLYEQFFGPGTRLTVL.

V and J are TRBV19 and TRBJ1-5, with D uncertain. Germline V CDR1 and CDR2: LNHDA, SQIVND (reference sequence). This CDR3 has 12 amino acids. With 1 base removed from V and 11 bases from J, the gap between germline ends came to 9 bases. CDR3 residues: CASSIGYGAQHF. The CDR3 nucleotides read TGTGCCAGTAGTATAGGGTACGGGGCCCAGCATTTT.

V and J are TRBV5-1 and TRBJ2-5; D perhaps matches TRBD1 (5 bases). The tail of the sequence fits TRBJ2-7 better, so the J call may be wrong. Germline values: CDR1 SGHRS, CDR2 YFSETQ. The CDR3 extends over 13 amino acids. CDR3 nucleotides: TGCGCCAGCAGCCTGCATGGGGCTTACGAGCAGTACTTC. Translated: CASSLHGAYEQYF.

V and J are TRBV27 and TRBJ1-4; maybe TRBD1 (5 bases). CDR1 MNHEY and CDR2 SMNVEV come from the germline V gene (reference sequence). The CDR3 consists of 13 residues. The ends were cut back, 7 bases at V and 4 bases at J, with 10 bases in the middle. CDR3 in amino acids: CASTGLNNEKLFF. CDR3 bases: TGTGCCAGCACGGGACTGAATAATGAAAAACTGTTTTTT.

J is TRBJ2-7 and V is TRBV4-1, with a possible D match to TRBD2 (6 bases). Between the trimmed V and J ends, which lost 4 bases and 3 bases, there was a span of 13 bases. The CDR3 extends over 14 amino acids. CDR1 is MGHRA and CDR2 is YSYEKL in the germline V gene. The CDR3 loop is CASSPRLGSYEQYF. Here the CDR3 DNA reads TGCGCCAGCAGCCCCCGACTAGGCAGCTACGAGCAGTACTTC.

CDR3 nucleotides: TGTGCCACCAGCAGAGTGGGGGGGCCCGGCTACACCTTC. Its translation: CATSRVGGPGYTF. V and J are TRBV15 and TRBJ1-2; TRBD1 might be the D (6 bases). Germline loops: CDR1 LNHNV, CDR2 YYDKDF (reference sequence). This CDR3 comprises 13 residues. The V and J ends lost 1 base and 8 bases respectively, with 11 bases between them.

The chain uses TRBV12-5 and TRBJ2-3, with no clear D. The CDR3 length is 16 residues. V was shortened by 5 bases and J by 10 bases, with 25 bases between the two germline ends. Germline V lookup: CDR1 LGHNT, CDR2 FRNRAP. CDR3 DNA: TGTGCTAGTGGTCACCCGGAGTCCACCGGTATCTATCCGCAGTATTTT. Amino acids: CASGHPESTGIYPQYF.

The chain employs TRBV11-2 and TRBJ2-7; tentative D call: TRBD2 (6 bases). Germline-derived CDR1 and CDR2 are SGHAT and FQNNGV. V was trimmed by 3 bases and J by 3 bases, leaving 12 bases between them. The CDR3 runs to 14 residues. The CDR3 bases are TGTGCCAGCAGCTTGAGGACGGGGGACTACGAGCAGTACTTC. Its translation: CASSLRTGDYEQYF.

CDR3 DNA sequence: TGTGCCAGCAGCTTGGAAACAGGTCTTAGTGAAAAACTGTTTTTT. This encodes CASSLETGLSEKLFF. V is TRBV5-6 and J is TRBJ1-4; tentatively, D is TRBD1 (5 bases). The germline V gene encodes CDR1 SGHDT and CDR2 YYEEEE. This CDR3 contains 15 residues. The V and J ends lost 0 bases and 7 bases respectively, with 13 bases between them.

The chain combines TRBV9 with TRBJ1-3; tentative D call: TRBD1 (6 bases). The germline CDR1 and CDR2 sequences are SGDLS and YYNGEE. The CDR3 length is 16 residues. The V gene lost 3 bases and the J gene lost 2 bases, with 15 bases spanning the gap. The CDR3 is CASSENRDGAGNTIYF. CDR3 coding DNA: TGTGCCAGCAGCGAGAACAGGGATGGGGCTGGAAACACCATATATTTT.

The DNA of the CDR3 is TGTGCCACCGGCGGGGGGGCGGCAGATACGCAGTATTTT. Protein: CATGGGAADTQYF. The J gene is TRBJ2-3, the V gene TRBV15; 9 nucleotides match TRBD2. The CDR3 is 13 amino acids. CDR1 is LNHNV and CDR2 is YYDKDF in the germline V gene (reference sequence). The ends lost 8 bases at V and 4 bases at J; junction bases unmatched: 4.

The chain combines TRBV5-6 with TRBJ1-5; TRBD1 matches 7 bases. There are 14 residues in the CDR3. Germline assignment: CDR1 SGHDT and CDR2 YYEEEE. J was trimmed by 6 bases and V by 0 bases; bases with no gene match: 3. The CDR3 reads CASSLGQGVQPQHF. For the CDR3, the DNA is TGTGCCAGCAGCTTGGGACAGGGTGTTCAGCCCCAGCATTTT.

The chain joins TRBV9 to TRBJ1-2, with a weak D call TRBD1 (6 bases). The V end lost 4 bases, the J end lost 6 bases, and 10 bases lay between the germline ends. The germline CDR1 and CDR2 sequences are SGDLS and YYNGEE. The CDR3 sequence is 12 residues long. Here the CDR3 DNA reads TGTGCCAGCAGCCTGCGGACAGATGGCTACACCTTC. The encoded protein is CASSLRTDGYTF.

The chain is built from TRBV28 and TRBJ2-7, with D perhaps matching TRBD2 (6 bases). The CDR3 runs 12 residues. Per the germline V gene, CDR1 is MDHEN and CDR2 is SYDVKM. Trimming left V 6 bases short and J 1 base short, with 7 bases between. CDR3 in amino acids: CASREGSYEQYF. The CDR3 DNA sequence: TGTGCCAGCAGGGAGGGTTCCTACGAGCAGTACTTC.

The genes are TRBV30 and TRBJ1-2; 8 nucleotides line up with TRBD1. The CDR3 runs 14 residues. Germline CDR1 and CDR2: GTSNPN and SVGIG (reference sequence). The trim removed 1 base at V and 3 bases at J, leaving 4 bases unmatched. The chain's CDR3 is CAWSAGTGDYGYTF. In DNA, the CDR3 is TGTGCCTGGAGTGCCGGGACAGGTGACTATGGCTACACCTTC.

The chain employs TRBV15 and TRBJ2-6, with D hard to call. The CDR3 loop spans 14 amino acids. Germline-derived CDR1 and CDR2 are LNHNV and YYDKDF (reference sequence). The CDR3 loop reads CAIIRHSGANVLTF. The CDR3 DNA reads as TGTGCGATAATCAGACACTCTGGGGCCAACGTCCTGACTTTC.

The chain is built from TRBV28 and TRBJ1-2; D gene unclear. CDR1 and CDR2 (germline): MDHEN, SYDVKM. This CDR3 is 16 amino acids long. V lost 7 bases to trimming and J lost 0 bases, with 18 bases between them. The CDR3 DNA reads TGTGCCAGCATCCCTCGGTTGGCGGTTTCTAACTATGGCTACACCTTC. Translated: CASIPRLAVSNYGYTF.

J is TRBJ2-1 and V is TRBV7-9, with 12 bases matching TRBD1. V shed 1 base and J 8 bases; nucleotides not matched to a gene: 6. The length of the CDR3 is 16 residues. From germline, CDR1 is SEHNR and CDR2 FQNEAQ (reference sequence). CDR3 residues: CASSLGGQGAIHEQFF. The CDR3 bases are TGTGCCAGCAGCTTAGGGGGACAGGGGGCTATACATGAGCAGTTCTTC.

The chain employs TRBV10-3 and TRBJ1-1; perhaps TRBD1 as D (6 bases). Germline V gene lookup returns CDR1 ENHRY and CDR2 SYGVKD. This CDR3 contains 16 residues. The V end was cut by 10 bases, the J end by 3 bases, with 24 bases between. Here the CDR3 reads CATRRERGGRYTEAFF. CDR3 nucleotides: TGTGCCACCCGAAGAGAAAGGGGGGGGAGGTACACTGAAGCTTTCTTT.

This clone came up once. The gene calls are TRBV4-2 and TRBJ2-5; D unclear. Trimming cost V 0 bases and J 2 bases, with 4 bases left between them. CDR1 and CDR2 (germline): LGHNA, YNFKEQ. CDR3 size: 13 residues. The CDR3: CASSQDSQETQYF. In DNA form, the CDR3 reads TGTGCCAGCAGCCAAGATTCTCAAGAGACCCAGTACTTC.